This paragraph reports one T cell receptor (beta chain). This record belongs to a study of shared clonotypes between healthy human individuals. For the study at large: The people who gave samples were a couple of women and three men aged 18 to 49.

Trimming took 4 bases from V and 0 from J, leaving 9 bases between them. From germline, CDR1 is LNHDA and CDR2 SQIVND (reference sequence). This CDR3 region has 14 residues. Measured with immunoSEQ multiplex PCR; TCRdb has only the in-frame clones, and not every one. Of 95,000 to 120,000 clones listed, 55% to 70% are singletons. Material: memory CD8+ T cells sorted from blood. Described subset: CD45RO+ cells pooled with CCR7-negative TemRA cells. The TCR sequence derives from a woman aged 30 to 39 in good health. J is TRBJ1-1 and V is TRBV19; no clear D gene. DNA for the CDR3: TGTGCCAGTAGTACCCCTGGGATGAACACTGAAGCTTTCTTT. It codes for CASSTPGMNTEAFF.